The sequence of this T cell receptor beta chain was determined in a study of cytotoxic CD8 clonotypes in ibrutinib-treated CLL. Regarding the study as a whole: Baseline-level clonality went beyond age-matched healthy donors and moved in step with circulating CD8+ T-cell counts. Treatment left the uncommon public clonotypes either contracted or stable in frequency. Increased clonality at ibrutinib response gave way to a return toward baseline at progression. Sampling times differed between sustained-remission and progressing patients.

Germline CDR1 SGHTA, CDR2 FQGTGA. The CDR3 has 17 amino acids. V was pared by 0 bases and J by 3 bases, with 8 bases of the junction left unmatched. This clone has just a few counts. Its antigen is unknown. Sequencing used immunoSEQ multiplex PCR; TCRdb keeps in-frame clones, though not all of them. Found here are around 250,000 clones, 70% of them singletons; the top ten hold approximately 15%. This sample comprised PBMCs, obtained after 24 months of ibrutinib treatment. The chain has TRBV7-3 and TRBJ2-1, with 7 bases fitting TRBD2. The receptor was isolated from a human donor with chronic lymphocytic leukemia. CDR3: CASSLTALAKNYNEQFF. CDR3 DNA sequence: TGTGCCAGCAGCTTAACGGCACTAGCGAAAAACTACAATGAGCAGTTCTTC.